The 27 T cell receptor beta chains given below trace back to one sample, sequenced in a study of shared clonotypes between healthy human individuals. The method was immunoSEQ multiplex PCR; TCRdb's version includes in-frame clones alone and lacks a portion of them. The data contain millions of clones, around nine tenths of them seen just once; the ten biggest clones take up around 0.14%. Sequencing used naive CD4+ T cells sorted from blood. The subset denotes: CD45RA+ positively selected. The receptors derive from a man younger than 35 in good health.

The chain carries TRBV7-9 and TRBJ2-1, with TRBD1 as a possible D gene (6 bases). Trimming took off 5 bases at V and 3 bases at J, with 17 bases between the two ends. From germline, CDR1 is SEHNR and CDR2 FQNEAQ (reference sequence). The length of the CDR3 is 16 residues. CDR3 coding DNA: TGTGCCAGCAGCGGCTTCAGTGGGGGCTTCTACAATGAGCAGTTCTTC. Protein: CASSGFSGGFYNEQFF.

The V and J genes are TRBV19 and TRBJ2-7; TRBD2 matches 8 bases. The trim removed 5 bases at V and 10 bases at J, leaving 16 bases unmatched. The CDR3 spans 15 residues. In germline, CDR1 is LNHDA, CDR2 SQIVND (reference sequence). CDR3 DNA: TGTGCCAGTAGTGACCCGGGACTAGTTGCTCGGATTCAGTACTTC. Protein product: CASSDPGLVARIQYF.

The chain has TRBV6-5 and TRBJ1-1; D perhaps matches TRBD1 (5 bases). Germline CDR1 and CDR2: MNHEY and SVGAGI. With 5 bases removed from V and 6 bases from J, the gap between germline ends came to 10 bases. The CDR3 consists of 12 residues. CDR3 in DNA: TGTGCCAGCAGTGTCGGGGGGGCTGAAGCTTTCTTT. This codes for CASSVGGAEAFF.

The rearrangement uses TRBV27 and TRBJ2-7; the match to TRBD2 covers 13 bases. Trimming took 7 bases from V and 3 from J; bases not matched to a gene: 6. Looked up from germline, CDR1 is MNHEY and CDR2 is SMNVEV (reference sequence). CDR3 length equals 15 residues. This CDR3 is CASTRLAGGSYEQYF. The CDR3 DNA follows: TGTGCCAGCACTAGACTAGCGGGGGGTAGCTACGAGCAGTACTTC.

In DNA, the CDR3 is TGCGCCAGCAGCCAAGAAGTGGCGGGATGGGGATTGGAGACCCAGTACTTC. The encoded protein is CASSQEVAGWGLETQYF. The chain carries TRBV4-3 and TRBJ2-5; D is perhaps TRBD2 (6 bases). Trimming removed 0 bases at V and 5 bases at J, with 19 bases between. The CDR3 consists of 17 residues. Germline V gene lookup returns CDR1 LGHNA and CDR2 YSLEER.

The CDR3 nucleotides read TGTGCCAGCAGTTCTTTCTTAGGGGGCCCCGAGCAGTACTTC. Translating gives CASSSFLGGPEQYF. This sequence joins TRBV6-1 and TRBJ2-7, with 7 bases identical to TRBD1. This CDR3 region has 14 residues. Germline CDR1 MNHNS, CDR2 SASEGT. The V gene end was trimmed by 5 bases and the J gene end by 6 bases; junction bases not matched to a gene: 10.

Worth noting for this clone: Other nucleotide sequences in the sample specify the same CDR3. The J gene is TRBJ2-5, the V gene TRBV5-1; 9 bases fit TRBD1. CDR3 length equals 15 residues. Trimming cost V 0 bases and J 0 bases; bases outside gene matches: 0. Germline V gives CDR1 SGHRS, CDR2 YFSETQ. CDR3 amino acids: CASSLGDRDQETQYF. DNA of the CDR3: TGCGCCAGCAGCTTGGGGGACAGGGACCAAGAGACCCAGTACTTC.

The V and J genes are TRBV29-1 and TRBJ2-2; the D gene is possibly TRBD2 (6 bases). This CDR3 comprises 13 residues. Trimming took off 7 bases at V and 0 bases at J, with 9 bases between the two ends. Germline V CDR1 and CDR2: SQVTM, ANQGSEA. In DNA form, the CDR3 reads TGCAGCGCCGGGACTTCGAACACCGGGGAGCTGTTTTTT. This codes for CSAGTSNTGELFF.

The V call is TRBV15, the J call TRBJ2-1; D call uncertain. V was shortened by 0 bases and J by 2 bases, with 5 bases between the two germline ends. CDR1 LNHNV and CDR2 YYDKDF come from the germline V gene (reference sequence). The CDR3 length is 14 residues. The CDR3 nucleotides are TGTGCCACCAGCAGAGATACAGCCTACAATGAGCAGTTCTTC. This encodes CATSRDTAYNEQFF.

This chain joins TRBV30 and TRBJ2-3, with D uncertain. The V gene lost 0 bases and the J gene lost 0 bases, with 16 bases spanning the gap. Germline V gene lookup returns CDR1 GTSNPN and CDR2 SVGIG (reference sequence). The CDR3 is made up of 17 amino acids. The CDR3 nucleotides are TGTGCCTGGAGTGTGGGGTCTAAGACGTCTAGCACAGATACGCAGTATTTT. It is translated as CAWSVGSKTSSTDTQYF.

The chain couples TRBV9 to TRBJ1-4, with D tentatively TRBD1 (5 bases). The CDR3 loop spans 16 amino acids. From germline, CDR1 is SGDLS and CDR2 YYNGEE. Deletions cut 4 bases from V and 2 bases from J, with 15 bases between. The CDR3 nucleotides read TGTGCCAGCAGCCCGGACCGGGGGGGGACTAATGAAAAACTGTTTTTT. This gives the protein CASSPDRGGTNEKLFF. The entire variable domain, with the rest obtained from reference TRBV9 and TRBJ1-4, is as follows: DSGVTQTPKHLITATGQRVTLRCSPRSGDLSVYWYQQSLDQGLQFLIQYYNGEERAKGNILERFSAQQFPDLHSELNLSSLELGDSALYFCASSPDRGGTNEKLFFGSGTQLSVL.

The chain recombines TRBV5-4 with TRBJ1-2; D unresolved. This CDR3 spans 14 amino acids. From germline, CDR1 is SGHNT and CDR2 YYREEE (reference sequence). With 0 bases removed from V and 7 bases from J, the gap between germline ends came to 13 bases. The CDR3 DNA follows: TGTGCCAGCAGCTTGGACAGCGCCTCGGCTGGCTACACCTTC. The encoded protein is CASSLDSASAGYTF.

This rearrangement joins TRBV7-8 to TRBJ2-7, with D maybe TRBD1 (6 bases). Trimming left V 5 bases short and J 2 bases short, with 10 bases between. The CDR3 loop spans 13 amino acids. Germline CDR1 reads SGHVS; CDR2 reads FQNEAQ. CDR3 in amino acids: CASSHGQTYEQYF. Here the CDR3 DNA reads TGTGCCAGCAGCCACGGACAGACCTACGAGCAGTACTTC.

This chain joins TRBV14 and TRBJ1-3; D is undetermined. Germline loops: CDR1 SGHDN, CDR2 FVKESK. The CDR3 contains 13 residues. Trimming stripped 2 bases from V and 0 bases from J, with 2 bases between. The CDR3 DNA is TGTGCCAGCAGCCAAAGCTCTGGAAACACCATATATTTT. The encoded protein is CASSQSSGNTIYF.

Note on this clone: This CDR3 is also generated by other DNA sequences in the sample. The chain recombines TRBV6-5 with TRBJ1-5, with D possibly being TRBD1 (6 bases). The germline gives CDR1 MNHEY, CDR2 SVGAGI. The length of the CDR3 is 14 residues. V was cut by 5 bases and J by 0 bases, with 8 bases left in between. Here the CDR3 reads CASSRTVSNQPQHF. For the CDR3, the DNA is TGTGCCAGCAGTAGGACAGTTAGCAATCAGCCCCAGCATTTT.

The chain links TRBV11-2 to TRBJ1-2; D is undetermined. Trimming removed 0 bases at V and 13 bases at J, with 12 bases between. Germline assignment: CDR1 SGHAT and CDR2 FQNNGV. This CDR3 is built from 12 residues. This CDR3 is CASSLEGSKFTF. The CDR3 region has the DNA TGTGCCAGCAGCTTAGAGGGCAGTAAGTTCACCTTC.

The chain couples TRBV28 to TRBJ1-5; D gene ambiguous. The V gene lost 8 bases and the J gene lost 0 bases, with 5 bases spanning the gap. Germline lookup yields CDR1 MDHEN and CDR2 SYDVKM. The CDR3 length is 12 residues. The CDR3 here is CASCYSNQPQHF. CDR3 nucleotide sequence: TGTGCCAGCTGTTATAGCAATCAGCCCCAGCATTTT. The whole variable domain, filled in from reference TRBV28 and TRBJ1-5, reads DVKVTQSSRYLVKRTGEKVFLECVQDMDHENMFWYRQDPGLGLRLIYFSYDVKMKEKGDIPEGYSVSREKKERFSLILESASTNQTSMYLCASCYSNQPQHFGDGTRLSIL.

The rearrangement uses TRBV29-1 and TRBJ1-2; D ambiguous. This CDR3 comprises 13 residues. CDR1 and CDR2 (germline): SQVTM, ANQGSEA. Trimming shortened V by 3 bases and J by 0 bases, and 8 bases separated the two germline ends. CDR3 DNA sequence: TGCAGCGTTGATGGTCTAGCTAACTATGGCTACACCTTC. Protein sequence: CSVDGLANYGYTF.

Written as DNA, the CDR3 is TGTGCCAGCAGCTTGGTGGGGGGTCCCGGGGCGAGCACAGATACGCAGTATTTT. Amino acid sequence: CASSLVGGPGASTDTQYF. The chain couples TRBV5-6 to TRBJ2-3; possibly TRBD2 for D (6 bases). V gave up 0 bases and J gave up 0 bases, with 17 bases separating them. The germline V gene has CDR1 SGHDT and CDR2 YYEEEE. CDR3 length equals 18 residues.

The J gene is TRBJ2-7, the V gene TRBV5-8, with D maybe TRBD1 (5 bases). CDR3 size: 14 residues. Germline V CDR1 and CDR2: SGHTS, YDEGEE. V dropped 0 bases and J dropped 2 bases, with 9 bases sitting between them. The CDR3 DNA reads as TGTGCCAGCAGCTTGGTCCAGGGCCCCTACGAGCAGTACTTC. It specifies CASSLVQGPYEQYF.

V and J are TRBV6-5 and TRBJ2-3; no definite D call. The V gene lost 7 bases and the J gene lost 1 base, with 9 bases spanning the gap. Germline V gene sequence: CDR1 MNHEY, CDR2 SVGAGI. This CDR3 spans 13 amino acids. The CDR3 reads CASIQSGTDTQYF. The CDR3 DNA is TGTGCCAGCATTCAGTCTGGCACAGATACGCAGTATTTT.

This chain links TRBV7-8 with TRBJ1-3; 7 bases are shared with TRBD1. V lost 4 bases and J lost 1; bases outside the gene matches: 1. The germline gives CDR1 SGHVS, CDR2 FQNEAQ. CDR3 size: 14 residues. CDR3 nucleotides: TGTGCCAGCAGCTCGACAGGGTCTGGAAACACCATATATTTT. It encodes CASSSTGSGNTIYF.

The chain couples TRBV28 to TRBJ1-1; 8 bases match TRBD1. CDR3 length: 14 amino acids. The V gene's germline CDR1 is MDHEN and CDR2 SYDVKM. The junction had 11 bases not matched to a gene; V was cut back by 8 bases and J by 6 bases. The chain's CDR3 is CASLRATGEAEAFF. For the CDR3, the DNA is TGTGCCAGCCTTAGGGCGACAGGGGAGGCTGAAGCTTTCTTT.

In its sample, this clone was seen a few times. The gene calls are TRBV6-1 and TRBJ1-2; D possibly corresponds to TRBD1 (5 bases). This CDR3 is 14 amino acids long. Trimming took 2 bases from V and 3 from J, leaving 10 bases between them. CDR1 is MNHNS and CDR2 is SASEGT in the germline V gene. As DNA, the CDR3 is TGTGCCAGCAGTGAACCCGCAGGGCACTATGGCTACACCTTC. Translating it yields CASSEPAGHYGYTF.

Written as DNA, the CDR3 is TGTGCCAGCAGCTTTCCCGTTCAAGAGACCCAGTACTTC. Its protein is CASSFPVQETQYF. The gene calls are TRBV5-6 and TRBJ2-5; D unclear. Trimming removed 2 bases from V and 2 bases from J, with 7 bases in between. Germline V gives CDR1 SGHDT, CDR2 YYEEEE. There are 13 residues in the CDR3.

The chain is built from TRBV2 and TRBJ2-7; D is unclear. The germline V gene encodes CDR1 SNHLY and CDR2 FYNNEI. This CDR3 is built from 14 residues. V gave up 6 bases and J gave up 1 base, with 13 bases separating them. Here the CDR3 DNA reads TGTGCCAGCAGAGGGATCTTACCTTCCTACGAGCAGTACTTC. It translates to CASRGILPSYEQYF.

The chain uses TRBV29-1 and TRBJ1-5; tentative D call: TRBD1 (5 bases). V was trimmed by 3 bases and J by 6 bases, leaving 12 bases between them. Germline CDR1 SQVTM, CDR2 ANQGSEA. CDR3 length: 13 residues. Here the CDR3 DNA reads TGCAGCGTTGAGGAGCAGGGTGGTCAGCCCCAGCATTTT. Translated, it gives CSVEEQGGQPQHF.